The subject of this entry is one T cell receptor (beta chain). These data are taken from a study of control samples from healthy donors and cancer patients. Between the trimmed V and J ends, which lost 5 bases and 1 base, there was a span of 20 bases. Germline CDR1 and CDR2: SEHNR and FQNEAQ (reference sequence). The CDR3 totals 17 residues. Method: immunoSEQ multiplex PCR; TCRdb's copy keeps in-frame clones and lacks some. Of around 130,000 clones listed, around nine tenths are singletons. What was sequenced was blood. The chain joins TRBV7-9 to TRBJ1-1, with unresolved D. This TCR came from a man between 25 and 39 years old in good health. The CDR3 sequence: CASSHEIWQVGNTEAFF. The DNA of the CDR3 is TGTGCCAGCAGCCATGAAATCTGGCAGGTTGGGAACACTGAAGCTTTCTTT.